This T cell receptor (beta chain) comes out of a study of radiation and T cells in renal cell carcinoma. Overall study context: Nephrectomy followed 15 Gy stereotactic body radiation by 4 weeks.

The method was immunoSEQ multiplex PCR; TCRdb's version includes in-frame clones alone and lacks a portion of them. Of about 130,000 clones detected, roughly four fifths appear once; the ten largest clones hold 4.5% to 7%. The time point here: blood 2 weeks post-SBRT. The treatment denotes: 15 Gy SBRT to primary tumor, nephrectomy 4 weeks later. This renal cell carcinoma was of the clear cell type. The sample was blood, taken from a patient whose treatment included radiotherapy and nephrectomy. This receptor was obtained from a man aged 50-59 years with renal cell carcinoma.

This CDR3 reads CASSIWTGRETQYF. The CDR3 nucleotides read TGCGCCAGCAGCATATGGACAGGGCGAGAGACCCAGTACTTC. This rearrangement joins TRBV5-1 to TRBJ2-5; TRBD1 matches 8 bases. This CDR3 contains 14 residues. Germline loops: CDR1 SGHRS, CDR2 YFSETQ. Trimming cost V 4 bases and J 4 bases; bases outside gene matches: 6. Drawing the rest from reference TRBV5-1 and TRBJ2-5, the complete variable domain is KAGVTQTPRYLIKTRGQQVTLSCSPISGHRSVSWYQQTPGQGLQFLFEYFSETQRNKGNFPGRFSGRQFSNSRSEMNVSTLELGDSALYLCASSIWTGRETQYFGPGTRLLVL.